Listed here is a single T cell receptor beta chain. Its antigen target is currently unknown. Base qualities were left out, and no much larger clone turns up one base away. This specimen belongs to a study of blood T cell repertoires in COVID-19 (dated by TCRdb to 2020 to 2022). A note on the overall study: The collaborator samples originated in the United States, Italy and Spain and spanned the acute and convalescent phases of COVID-19. The prospective study material was composed of cDNA or gDNA derived from T cells, B-cell-depleted T cells, or PBMCs. Deeply sampled blood TCRbeta repertoires from subjects exposed to, actively infected with, or recovered from COVID-19 were included in the dataset. A freely available public database, intended as a resource for researchers studying the immune response to SARS-CoV-2, is where the repertoires were released. The samples were drawn from the first 160 participants of the ongoing ImmuneRACE study and from about 1,200 subjects provided by 6 global collaborators. Nearly every sample came with metadata listing a de-identified subject ID, COVID-19 status, age in years and sex. Where available, HLA class I and class II types were obtained from metadata supplied by the sample provider rather than from assay-based typing. Overall study outcomes, separate from this receptor: Clinical and demographic metadata were provided uncurated, with the amount varying by source and participant.

TCRbeta CDR3 regions were amplified from genomic DNA using the immunoSEQ Assay, a bias-controlled multiplex PCR. As for the original processing: The number of nucleated cells in each sample was estimated by amplification of reference gene primers within the assay. To quantify the absolute abundance of each unique TCRbeta CDR3 rearrangement, sequence reads were collapsed and filtered. For each sample, productive Simpson clonality was calculated as the square root of Simpson's diversity index over productive rearrangements. The clones in this table, taken by TCRdb from immuneACCESS, are in-frame only. Not every clone is retained; where verified, under half of the shortfall comes from an unresolved V gene, and the cause of the rest is unknown. The D gene and trimming were derived from the DNA, and the V and J assignments and clone size from that table. The sample table records approximately 300,000 clones; around 87% of these occur just once. About 2.2% of the sample comes from the top ten.

A second Seattle source provided samples from volunteer blood donors who had recovered from COVID-19. Each collaborating institution followed its own protocols to collect whole blood in K2EDTA tubes. Collaborator samples were shipped for TCRbeta analysis as frozen whole blood, isolated PBMCs, or DNA extracted from either sample type. The germline V gene provides CDR1 MNHEY and CDR2 SVGAGI. The junction shows trimming of 6 bases on V and 3 bases on J, plus 10 bases between the germline ends. The CDR3 runs 13 residues from the cysteine to the phenylalanine. Here the CDR3 DNA is all that survives: 39 bases in frame from base 1.

Rearrangement joined TRBV6-5 to TRBJ2-3; tentative D gene TRBD2, with 5 bases matching. Sequenced: peripheral blood. This receptor was obtained from a woman aged 50 to 60 who had recovered from COVID-19. CDR3 protein: CASRDWGTDTQYF. The sequenced DNA: TGTGCCAGCAGGGACTGGGGAACAGATACGCAGTATTTT.